This T cell receptor beta chain stems from a study of cytomegalovirus exposure and HLA in healthy donors. Study conclusions and caveats: Published work reported that the classifier diagnosed cytomegalovirus status with high specificity and sensitivity.

The PCR was carried out with 60 Vbeta primers and 13 Jbeta primers. Assay used: immunoSEQ multiplex PCR; TCRdb lists only in-frame clones, some missing. The top ten clones hold about 2.2% of a sample with 150,000 to 200,000 clones, around 80% of them seen once. A note on this clone: Its antigen is as yet unknown.

Germline trimming cut 4 bases from V and 2 bases from J; bases unmatched to any gene: 4. This CDR3 is built from 15 residues. CDR1 and CDR2 (germline): LGHNA, YSLEER. V gene TRBV4-3 combines with J gene TRBJ1-3; 8 positions match TRBD1. This clonotype originated in a woman under 40 in good health and CMV-seronegative. The sample was PBMCs. CDR3 in DNA: TGCGCCAGCAGCCCCCAGGGGGCAGCTGGAAACACCATATATTTT. Translated, it gives CASSPQGAAGNTIYF.